Listed here is a single T cell receptor beta chain. The antigen is not known. Time point in this sample: 2015-2016 season, pre-vaccination. These data come from a study of follicular helper T cells after annual influenza vaccination. Sequenced by immunoSEQ multiplex PCR; TCRdb stores in-frame clones only, minus some. This table has 9,300 or so clones, 82% appearing once. General observations from the study: Each annual vaccination recalled recurring oligoclonal ICOS+CD38+ cTfh clonotypes.

The TCR was taken from an adult who received the influenza vaccine. Sequences were derived from CXCR5+ CD38- circulating T follicular helper cells from blood, sampled on the day of influenza vaccination. Described subset: circulating Tfh, non-naive CD4+CXCR5+PD-1+ (ICOS+CD38+ or ICOS-CD38-).

CDR3 in DNA: TGTGCCAGCAGTTCCGATCGGCGGGAGCAGTTCTTC. It is translated as CASSSDRREQFF. This chain connects TRBV6-5 to TRBJ2-1; D remains ambiguous. In germline, CDR1 is MNHEY, CDR2 SVGAGI. V was clipped by 4 bases and J by 10 bases, with 11 bases between them. This CDR3 spans 12 amino acids.